One TCR beta chain is described in this entry. Its antigen remains unknown. This record belongs to a study of CD8+ T cells in alopecia areata. Study details: Tofacitinib administration to treated patients was oral, at 5 to 10 mg twice daily. Tofacitinib continued for 6 to 18 months and was then withheld for 6 months. Study-level findings and limits: In scalp samples, resident alphabeta T cells of normal skin are also sequenced. Mice showed TCR sharing more clearly than patients did, possibly owing to HLA.

Per the germline V gene, CDR1 is LGHNA and CDR2 is YSLEER. V was trimmed by 0 bases and J by 5 bases, leaving 14 bases between them. There are 15 residues in the CDR3. The sequencing template was cDNA reverse transcribed from extracted RNA. Profiled with immunoSEQ multiplex PCR; TCRdb holds only in-frame clones, not every one. The table includes around 250,000 clones, roughly 69% detected once. This rearrangement joins TRBV4-3 to TRBJ2-7, with D possibly being TRBD1 (5 bases). This TCR came from a human donor with alopecia areata. The material sequenced was CD4+ T cells sorted from blood, taken at week 0. CDR3 sequence: CASSQEGREWNEQYF. The CDR3 DNA sequence: TGCGCCAGCAGCCAAGAGGGCAGGGAATGGAACGAGCAGTACTTC.